The rows below give T cell receptor beta chains drawn from one sample of a study of T cell repertoires in cytomegalovirus infection. From the reads, TCRdb called clonotypes with MiXCR, one entry per CDR3 protein. The sample records some 220,000 distinct CDR3 sequences, approximately 7% being singletons. The sample consisted of PBMCs. These receptors were collected from a human donor in good health (CMV status not recorded). Some clones in this sample may be carry-over from other donors' samples. The CDR3 runs from the conserved cysteine through the conserved F or W.

V: TRBV7-8; J: TRBJ2-2; CDR3: CASSSQGQGNTGELFF
V: TRBV7-2; J: TRBJ2-3; CDR3: CASTTGSTDTQYF
V: TRBV7-9; J: TRBJ1-2; CDR3: CASSLASGRRYGYTF
V: TRBV20-1; J: TRBJ1-2; CDR3: CSARDQDGSNYGYTF
V: TRBV30; J: TRBJ2-7; CDR3: CAWSGGLAGDSYEQYF
V: TRBV3-1; J: TRBJ2-3; CDR3: CASSQTALANTDTQYF
V: TRBV7-6; J: TRBJ1-1; CDR3: CASSSLEAATFF
V: TRBV7-2; J: TRBJ2-4; CDR3: CASSGRDGAKNIQYF
V: TRBV19; J: TRBJ2-5; CDR3: CASRRLAGVQETQYF
V: TRBV28; J: TRBJ2-5; CDR3: CASSPPGSAGDF
V: TRBV11-1; J: TRBJ2-5; CDR3: CASSFREQETQYF
V: TRBV6-1; J: TRBJ1-3; CDR3: CASSKQGGGNTIYF
V: TRBV3-1; J: TRBJ1-1; CDR3: CASSRGTPEAFF
V: TRBV7-8; J: TRBJ2-3; CDR3: CASSLGGEADTQYF
V: TRBV20-1; J: TRBJ2-5; CDR3: CSAPSGGEQETQYF
V: TRBV7-8; J: TRBJ2-3; CDR3: CASRSGQGATDTQYF
V: TRBV19; J: TRBJ1-6; CDR3: CASSRRFDRGDSPLHF
V: TRBV27; J: TRBJ1-1; CDR3: CASSFLGGTEAFF
V: TRBV12-3/TRBV12-4; J: TRBJ2-1; CDR3: CASSLGPGPYNEQFF
V: TRBV28; J: TRBJ1-6; CDR3: CATSSEGQGANSPLHF
V: TRBV10-3; J: TRBJ2-1; CDR3: CAISEGGLGEQFF
V: TRBV20-1; J: TRBJ2-2; CDR3: CSARVRGTGELFF
V: TRBV9; J: TRBJ2-7; CDR3: CASSPSSGSRTVGEQYF
V: TRBV4-2; J: TRBJ1-6; CDR3: CASSQETGANSPLHF
V: TRBV4-3; J: TRBJ1-5; CDR3: CASSQDPRGNKPQHF
V: TRBV28; J: TRBJ1-6; CDR3: CASSLRRSPLHF
V: TRBV5-1; J: TRBJ1-1; CDR3: CASSLWTGNTEAFF
V: TRBV7-5; J: TRBJ2-3; CDR3: CISVPTNPEGLGDTQYF
V: TRBV5-6; J: TRBJ2-7; CDR3: CASSLGQGPPSGF
V: TRBV28; J: TRBJ2-7; CDR3: CASSDLPGQGDYEQYF
V: TRBV7-2; J: TRBJ1-5; CDR3: CASSPQTGLSQPQHF
V: TRBV30; J: TRBJ2-5; CDR3: CAWSPPAVQETQYF
V: TRBV6-5; J: TRBJ2-7; CDR3: CASSYKSGGGGYEQYF
V: TRBV29-1; J: TRBJ2-7; CDR3: CSVVSGAYSYEQYF
V: TRBV20-1; J: TRBJ1-1; CDR3: CSARGQLNTEAFF
V: TRBV6-2/TRBV6-3; J: TRBJ2-3; CDR3: CASSQNPGGTDTQYF
V: TRBV7-8; J: TRBJ2-5; CDR3: CASSLNTGDGTQYF
V: TRBV19; J: TRBJ1-1; CDR3: CASTGMNTEAFF
V: TRBV6-6; J: TRBJ1-6; CDR3: CASSYGRVLLVSPLHF
V: TRBV29-1; J: TRBJ2-7; CDR3: CSVELEGPYEQYF
V: TRBV7-2; J: TRBJ2-7; CDR3: CASSTPYEQYF
V: TRBV28; J: TRBJ2-7; CDR3: CASLGPRDRGYEQYF
V: TRBV7-2; J: TRBJ2-1; CDR3: CASRLRLDNEQFF
V: TRBV7-2; J: TRBJ2-7; CDR3: CASSLANRSPYEQYF
V: TRBV10-3; J: TRBJ1-1; CDR3: CAISKTGTENTEAFF
V: TRBV6-1; J: TRBJ1-2; CDR3: CASSSWTDPAYYGYTF
V: TRBV7-2; J: TRBJ1-6; CDR3: CASSSNSPLHF
V: TRBV6-2/TRBV6-3; J: TRBJ2-1; CDR3: CASSSGGGAGNEQFF
V: TRBV9; J: TRBJ1-6; CDR3: CASSVAGDHSPLHF
V: TRBV7-6; J: TRBJ1-2; CDR3: CASSRSTTGGYTF
V: TRBV28; J: TRBJ1-1; CDR3: CASTLGNTEAFF
V: TRBV6-2/TRBV6-3; J: TRBJ1-1; CDR3: CASSPDGAQAFF
V: TRBV27; J: TRBJ1-1; CDR3: CASSPTSLLGQLNTEAFF
V: TRBV6-2/TRBV6-3; J: TRBJ1-1; CDR3: CASSLIERQAEAFF
V: TRBV7-3; J: TRBJ1-2; CDR3: CASSLSGQGARIYGYTF
V: TRBV11-3; J: TRBJ1-1; CDR3: CASSSGQRLAEAFF
V: TRBV29-1; J: TRBJ1-1; CDR3: CSAPRVGNTEAFF
V: TRBV12-3/TRBV12-4; J: TRBJ2-1; CDR3: CASSLVVGRDNEQFF
V: TRBV5-1; J: TRBJ2-1; CDR3: CASSRWTSGGASSYNEQFF
V: TRBV6-1; J: TRBJ1-5; CDR3: CAGSPLIADRGLGQPQHF